A single sample gave rise to the 2 T cell receptor beta chains below, sequenced in a study of cytotoxic CD8 clonotypes in ibrutinib-treated CLL. Some clones are missing from TCRdb's copy, which holds only in-frame ones; the method was immunoSEQ multiplex PCR. The sample lists 300,000 to 350,000 clones, almost 80% occurring once. The specimen comprised PBMCs, sampled before ibrutinib treatment. The receptors were sampled from a human donor with chronic lymphocytic leukemia.

V and J are TRBV2 and TRBJ2-3; unclear D gene. The V end was cut by 6 bases, the J end by 0 bases, with 7 bases between. From germline, CDR1 is SNHLY and CDR2 FYNNEI. CDR3 length equals 13 residues. This CDR3 reads CASRPDSTDTQYF. DNA of the CDR3: TGTGCCAGCAGGCCGGATAGCACAGATACGCAGTATTTT.

The J gene is TRBJ2-1, the V gene TRBV5-1, with D possibly matching TRBD2 (5 bases). Germline assignment: CDR1 SGHRS and CDR2 YFSETQ. With 5 bases removed from V and 6 bases from J, the gap between germline ends came to 21 bases. This CDR3 is built from 16 residues. The CDR3 spells CASRTPLATPGNEQFF. The CDR3 DNA reads TGCGCCAGCAGGACGCCTCTAGCCACCCCCGGCAATGAGCAGTTCTTC.